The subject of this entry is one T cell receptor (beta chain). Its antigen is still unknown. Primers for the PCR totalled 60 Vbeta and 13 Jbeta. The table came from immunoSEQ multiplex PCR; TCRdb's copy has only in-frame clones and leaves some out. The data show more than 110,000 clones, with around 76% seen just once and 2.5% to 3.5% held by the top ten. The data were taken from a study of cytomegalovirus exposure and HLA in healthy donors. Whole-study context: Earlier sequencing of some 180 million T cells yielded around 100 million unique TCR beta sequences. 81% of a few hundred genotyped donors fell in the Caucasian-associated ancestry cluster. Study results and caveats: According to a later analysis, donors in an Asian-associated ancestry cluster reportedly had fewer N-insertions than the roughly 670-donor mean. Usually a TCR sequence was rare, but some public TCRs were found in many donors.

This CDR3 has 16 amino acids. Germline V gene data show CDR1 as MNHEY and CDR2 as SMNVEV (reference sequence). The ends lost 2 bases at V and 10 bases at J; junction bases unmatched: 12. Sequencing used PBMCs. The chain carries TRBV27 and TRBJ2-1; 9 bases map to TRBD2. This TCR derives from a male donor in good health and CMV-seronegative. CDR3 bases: TGTGCCAGCAGTTTAATGAGGCAGCGGGGGGTTCGGGAGCAGTTCTTC. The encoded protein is CASSLMRQRGVREQFF.